Sequencing of this TCR beta chain was carried out in a study of shared clonotypes between healthy human individuals. In the study overall: Donors had three CD4 naive, three CD4 memory, two CD8 naive and one CD8 memory plate apiece. Study observations and caveats: Sampling covered blood only; tissue repertoires likely differ.

V lost 4 bases to trimming and J lost 3 bases; unmatched junction nucleotides: 10. Germline CDR1 and CDR2: MNHEY and SVGAGI. The CDR3 is 16 amino acids. Execution of the assay was at deep level. Authors' processing steps: Filtering of immunoSEQ junctional sequences could not match full-length read filtering. The repertoire was sequenced with immunoSEQ multiplex PCR; TCRdb's copy has only in-frame clones and lacks some. D and trimming come from the DNA, and the V and J calls and clone size come from that table. Of about 1.9 million clones in the sample, around 95% were seen once. Cells designated naive CD8 were CD45RO-negative and were positively selected for CCR7, with terminally differentiated effector memory CD45RA+ cells excluded. With regard to this clone: As yet, its antigen is unknown.

The gene calls are TRBV6-5 and TRBJ2-7; the match to TRBD2 covers 9 bases. This TCR was sampled from a man between 18 and 29 years old in good health. Some clones in this sample may be carry-over from other donors' samples. The specimen was naive CD8+ T cells from PBMCs. In nucleotides, the CDR3 is TGTGCCAGCAGTTCCAGTATGCGGGAGGGATACTACGAGCAGTACTTC. Encoded protein: CASSSSMREGYYEQYF.